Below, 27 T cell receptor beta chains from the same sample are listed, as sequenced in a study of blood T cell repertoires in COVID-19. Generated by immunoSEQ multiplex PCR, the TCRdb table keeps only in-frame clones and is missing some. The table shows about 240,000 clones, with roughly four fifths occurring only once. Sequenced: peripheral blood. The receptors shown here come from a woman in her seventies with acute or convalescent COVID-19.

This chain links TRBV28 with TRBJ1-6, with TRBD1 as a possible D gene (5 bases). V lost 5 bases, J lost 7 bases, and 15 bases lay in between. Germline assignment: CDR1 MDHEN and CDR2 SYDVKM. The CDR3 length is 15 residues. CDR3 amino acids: CASSPPGLKNSPLHF. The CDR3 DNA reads TGTGCCAGCAGTCCACCGGGACTCAAAAATTCACCCCTCCACTTT.

The CDR3 nucleotides are TGTGCCAGCAGCTACGACAGGGACGCCTACGAGCAGTACTTC. Translating it yields CASSYDRDAYEQYF. This chain links TRBV7-8 with TRBJ2-7, with 7 nucleotides matching TRBD1. The CDR3 runs to 14 residues. CDR1 and CDR2 from the germline V gene are SGHVS and FQNEAQ. Trimming removed 4 bases from V and 2 bases from J; junction bases left unmatched: 5.

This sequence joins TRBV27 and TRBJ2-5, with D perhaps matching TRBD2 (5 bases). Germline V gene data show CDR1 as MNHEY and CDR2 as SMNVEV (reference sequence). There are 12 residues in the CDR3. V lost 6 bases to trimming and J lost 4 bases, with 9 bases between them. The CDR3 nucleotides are TGTGCCAGCAGCCCCGGGGTAGAGACCCAGTACTTC. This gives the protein CASSPGVETQYF.

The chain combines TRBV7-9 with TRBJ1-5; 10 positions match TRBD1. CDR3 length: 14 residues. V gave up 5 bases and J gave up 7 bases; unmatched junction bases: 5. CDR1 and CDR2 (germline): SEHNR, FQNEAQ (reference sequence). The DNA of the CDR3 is TGTGCCAGCAGCCCCGGGACAGGGGTACAGCCCCAGCATTTT. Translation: CASSPGTGVQPQHF.

CDR3 sequence: CASSSLGTGRVGNTEAFF. Written as DNA, the CDR3 is TGTGCCAGCAGCTCATTGGGGACAGGGAGAGTGGGGAACACTGAAGCTTTCTTT. The chain joins TRBV28 to TRBJ1-1; 9 nucleotides agree with TRBD1. CDR3 length: 18 amino acids. Germline V gene lookup returns CDR1 MDHEN and CDR2 SYDVKM. Unmatched junction bases numbered 15, after V lost 6 bases and J lost 1 base.

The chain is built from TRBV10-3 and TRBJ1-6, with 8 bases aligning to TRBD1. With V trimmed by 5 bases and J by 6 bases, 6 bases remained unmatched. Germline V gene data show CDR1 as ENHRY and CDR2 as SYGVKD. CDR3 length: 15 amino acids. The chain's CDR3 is CAISITGGANSPLHF. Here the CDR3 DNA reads TGTGCCATCAGTATCACAGGGGGTGCTAATTCACCCCTCCACTTT.

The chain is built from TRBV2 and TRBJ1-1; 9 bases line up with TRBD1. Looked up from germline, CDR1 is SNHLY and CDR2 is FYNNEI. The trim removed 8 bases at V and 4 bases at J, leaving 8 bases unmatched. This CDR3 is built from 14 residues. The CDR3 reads CASPRTGVGTEAFF. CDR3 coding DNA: TGTGCCAGCCCACGGACAGGGGTGGGCACTGAAGCTTTCTTT.

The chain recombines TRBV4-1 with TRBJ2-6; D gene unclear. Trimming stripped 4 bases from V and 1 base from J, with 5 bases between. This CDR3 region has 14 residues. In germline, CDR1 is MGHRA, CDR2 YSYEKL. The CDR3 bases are TGCGCCAGCAGCCTCCAATCTGGGGCCAACGTCCTGACTTTC. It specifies CASSLQSGANVLTF.

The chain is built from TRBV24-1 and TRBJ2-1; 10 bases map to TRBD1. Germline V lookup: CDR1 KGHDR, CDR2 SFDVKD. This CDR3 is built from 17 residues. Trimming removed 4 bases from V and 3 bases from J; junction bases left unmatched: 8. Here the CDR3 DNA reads TGTGCCACCAGTGACATATTCGGGACAGGGGACTACAATGAGCAGTTCTTC. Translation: CATSDIFGTGDYNEQFF.

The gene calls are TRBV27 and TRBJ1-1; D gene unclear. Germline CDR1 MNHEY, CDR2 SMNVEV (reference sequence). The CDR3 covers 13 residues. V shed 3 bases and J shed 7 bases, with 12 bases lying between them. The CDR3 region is CASSFTTAGEAFF. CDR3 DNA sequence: TGTGCCAGCAGTTTCACGACCGCAGGTGAAGCTTTCTTT.

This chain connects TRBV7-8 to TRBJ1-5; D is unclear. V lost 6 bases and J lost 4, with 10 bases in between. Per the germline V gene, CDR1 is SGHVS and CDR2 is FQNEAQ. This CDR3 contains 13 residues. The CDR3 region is CASSFQDNQPQHF. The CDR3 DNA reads TGTGCCAGCAGTTTTCAGGATAATCAGCCCCAGCATTTT. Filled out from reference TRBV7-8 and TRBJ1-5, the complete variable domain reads GAGVSQSPRYKVAKRGQDVALRCDPISGHVSLFWYQQALGQGPEFLTYFQNEAQLDKSGLPSDRFFAERPEGSVSTLKIQRTQQEDSAVYLCASSFQDNQPQHFGDGTRLSIL.

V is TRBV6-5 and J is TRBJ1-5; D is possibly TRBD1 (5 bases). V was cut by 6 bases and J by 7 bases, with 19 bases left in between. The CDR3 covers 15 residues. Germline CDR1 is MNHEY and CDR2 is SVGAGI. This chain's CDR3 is CASSPRQGSAQPQHF. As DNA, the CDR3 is TGTGCCAGCAGCCCCCGGCAGGGATCGGCCCAGCCCCAGCATTTT.

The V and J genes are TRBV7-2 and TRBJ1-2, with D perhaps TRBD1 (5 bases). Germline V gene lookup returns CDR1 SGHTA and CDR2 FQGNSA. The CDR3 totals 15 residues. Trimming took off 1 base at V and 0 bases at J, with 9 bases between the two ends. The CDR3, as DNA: TGTGCCAGCAGCTTAGACAGGACCACTAACTATGGCTACACCTTC. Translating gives CASSLDRTTNYGYTF.

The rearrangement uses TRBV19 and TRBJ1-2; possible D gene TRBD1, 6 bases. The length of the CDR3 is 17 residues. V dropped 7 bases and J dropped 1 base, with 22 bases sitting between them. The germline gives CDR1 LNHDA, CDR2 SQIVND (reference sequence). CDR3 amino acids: CASTPGGAIVNNYGYTF. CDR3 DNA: TGTGCCAGTACCCCCGGGGGGGCCATTGTAAATAACTATGGCTACACCTTC.

The CDR3 loop reads CASSNTGDTEAFF. The CDR3 DNA sequence: TGTGCCAGCAGCAACACAGGGGACACTGAAGCTTTCTTT. J is TRBJ1-1 and V is TRBV5-5; TRBD1 aligns across 7 bases. This CDR3 has 13 amino acids. Trimming at V came to 4 bases and at J to 3 bases, leaving 3 bases not matched to a gene. Germline V gene lookup returns CDR1 SGHKS and CDR2 YYEKEE (reference sequence). The full variable domain, its missing parts supplied by reference TRBV5-5 and TRBJ1-1, is DAGVTQSPTHLIKTRGQQVTLRCSPISGHKSVSWYQQVLGQGPQFIFQYYEKEERGRGNFPDRFSARQFPNYSSELNVNALLLGDSALYLCASSNTGDTEAFFGQGTRLTVV.

The CDR3 reads CASSESRDRGRPAFF. In DNA form, the CDR3 reads TGTGCCAGCAGTGAGAGCAGAGACAGGGGACGTCCCGCTTTCTTT. The V gene is TRBV2, the J gene TRBJ1-1, with 8 bases lining up with TRBD1. CDR3 size: 15 residues. The germline CDR1 and CDR2 sequences are SNHLY and FYNNEI. Trimming cost V 3 bases and J 11 bases; bases outside gene matches: 14.

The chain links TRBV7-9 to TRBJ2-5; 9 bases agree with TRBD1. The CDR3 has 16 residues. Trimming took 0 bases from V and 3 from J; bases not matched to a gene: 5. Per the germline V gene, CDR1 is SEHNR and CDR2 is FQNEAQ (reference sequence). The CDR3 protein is CASSLAWDRAEETQYF. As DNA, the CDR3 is TGTGCCAGCAGCTTAGCTTGGGACAGGGCCGAAGAGACCCAGTACTTC. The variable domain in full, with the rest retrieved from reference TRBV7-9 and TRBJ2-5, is DTGVSQNPRHKITKRGQNVTFRCDPISEHNRLYWYRQTLGQGPEFLTYFQNEAQLEKSRLLSDRFSAERPKGSFSTLEIQRTEQGDSAMYLCASSLAWDRAEETQYFGPGTRLLVL.

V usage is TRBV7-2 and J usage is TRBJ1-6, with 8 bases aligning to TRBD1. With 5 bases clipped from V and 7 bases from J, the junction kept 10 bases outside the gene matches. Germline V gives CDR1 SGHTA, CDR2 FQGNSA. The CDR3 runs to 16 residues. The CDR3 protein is CASSPSPGGANSPLHF. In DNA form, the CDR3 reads TGTGCCAGCAGCCCGAGTCCAGGGGGCGCGAATTCACCCCTCCACTTT.

The DNA of the CDR3 is TGTGCCAGCTCACCACCATGGGGGCGCAATGAGCAGTTCTTC. Its protein product is CASSPPWGRNEQFF. V gene TRBV18 combines with J gene TRBJ2-1; tentative D call: TRBD1 (6 bases). This CDR3 contains 14 residues. V was trimmed by 0 bases and J by 6 bases, leaving 9 bases between them. CDR1 and CDR2 from the germline V gene are KGHSH and LQKENI.

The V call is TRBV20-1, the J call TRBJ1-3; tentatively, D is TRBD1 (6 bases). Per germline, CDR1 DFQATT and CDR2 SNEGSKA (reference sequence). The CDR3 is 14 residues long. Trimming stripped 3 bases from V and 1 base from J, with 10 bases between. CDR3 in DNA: TGCAGTGCTAGTGTCAGGGGATCTGGAAACACCATATATTTT. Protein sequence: CSASVRGSGNTIYF.

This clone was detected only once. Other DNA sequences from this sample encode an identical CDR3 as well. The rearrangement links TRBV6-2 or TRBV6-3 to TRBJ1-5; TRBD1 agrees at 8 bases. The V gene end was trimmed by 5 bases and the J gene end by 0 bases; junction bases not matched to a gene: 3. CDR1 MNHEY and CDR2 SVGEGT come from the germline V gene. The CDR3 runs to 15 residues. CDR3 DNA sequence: TGTGCCAGCAGTCGGACAGGGAATAGCAATCAGCCCCAGCATTTT. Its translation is CASSRTGNSNQPQHF.

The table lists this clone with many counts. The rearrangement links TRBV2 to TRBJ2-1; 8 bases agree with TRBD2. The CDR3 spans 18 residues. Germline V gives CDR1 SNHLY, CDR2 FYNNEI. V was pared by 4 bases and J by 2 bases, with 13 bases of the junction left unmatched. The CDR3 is CASSGSGSGRGAYNEQFF. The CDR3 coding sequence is TGTGCCAGCAGTGGAAGTGGGTCAGGGCGGGGGGCCTACAATGAGCAGTTCTTC.

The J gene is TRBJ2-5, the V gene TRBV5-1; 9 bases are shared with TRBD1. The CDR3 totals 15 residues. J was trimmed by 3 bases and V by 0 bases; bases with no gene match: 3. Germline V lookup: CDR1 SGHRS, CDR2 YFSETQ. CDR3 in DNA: TGCGCCAGCAGCTTGGCCGGGACAGGGAAAGAGACCCAGTACTTC. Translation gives CASSLAGTGKETQYF.

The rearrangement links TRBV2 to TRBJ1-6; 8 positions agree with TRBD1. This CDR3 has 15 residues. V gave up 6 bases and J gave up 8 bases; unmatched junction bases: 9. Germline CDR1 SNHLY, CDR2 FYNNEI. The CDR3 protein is CASSPQGARDSPLHF. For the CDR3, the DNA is TGTGCCAGCAGCCCCCAGGGGGCGCGTGATTCACCCCTCCACTTT.

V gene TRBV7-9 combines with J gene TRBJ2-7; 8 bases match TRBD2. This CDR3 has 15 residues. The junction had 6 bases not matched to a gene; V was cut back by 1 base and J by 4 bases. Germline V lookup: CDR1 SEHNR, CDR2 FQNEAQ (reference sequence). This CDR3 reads CASSLGTGGRYEQYF. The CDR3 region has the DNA TGTGCCAGCAGCTTAGGAACGGGGGGGCGTTACGAGCAGTACTTC. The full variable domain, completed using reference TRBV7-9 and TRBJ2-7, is DTGVSQNPRHKITKRGQNVTFRCDPISEHNRLYWYRQTLGQGPEFLTYFQNEAQLEKSRLLSDRFSAERPKGSFSTLEIQRTEQGDSAMYLCASSLGTGGRYEQYFGPGTRLTVT.

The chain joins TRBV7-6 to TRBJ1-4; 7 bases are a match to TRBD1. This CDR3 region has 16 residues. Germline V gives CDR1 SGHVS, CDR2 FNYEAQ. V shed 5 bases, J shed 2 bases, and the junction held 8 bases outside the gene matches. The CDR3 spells CASSPTGRRTNEKLFF. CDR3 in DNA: TGTGCCAGCAGCCCGACAGGGAGGCGGACTAATGAAAAACTGTTTTTT.

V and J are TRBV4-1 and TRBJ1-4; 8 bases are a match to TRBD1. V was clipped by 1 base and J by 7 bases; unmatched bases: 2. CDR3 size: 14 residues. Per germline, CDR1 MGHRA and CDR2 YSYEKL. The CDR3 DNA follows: TGCGCCAGCAGCCAAGGGACAGGGCCTGAAAAACTGTTTTTT. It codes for CASSQGTGPEKLFF.